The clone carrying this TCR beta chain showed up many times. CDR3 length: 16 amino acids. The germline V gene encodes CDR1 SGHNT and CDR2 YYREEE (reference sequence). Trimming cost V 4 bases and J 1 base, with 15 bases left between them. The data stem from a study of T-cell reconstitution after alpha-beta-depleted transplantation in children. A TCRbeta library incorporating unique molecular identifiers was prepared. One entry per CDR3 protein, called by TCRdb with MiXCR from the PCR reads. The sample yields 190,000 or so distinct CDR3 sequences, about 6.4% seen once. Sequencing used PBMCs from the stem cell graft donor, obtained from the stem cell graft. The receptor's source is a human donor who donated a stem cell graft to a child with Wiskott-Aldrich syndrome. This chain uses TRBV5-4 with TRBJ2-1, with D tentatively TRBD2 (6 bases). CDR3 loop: CASSPGGAGSYNEQFF. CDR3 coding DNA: TGTGCCAGCAGCCCCGGTGGGGCGGGGTCCTACAATGAGCAGTTCTTC.